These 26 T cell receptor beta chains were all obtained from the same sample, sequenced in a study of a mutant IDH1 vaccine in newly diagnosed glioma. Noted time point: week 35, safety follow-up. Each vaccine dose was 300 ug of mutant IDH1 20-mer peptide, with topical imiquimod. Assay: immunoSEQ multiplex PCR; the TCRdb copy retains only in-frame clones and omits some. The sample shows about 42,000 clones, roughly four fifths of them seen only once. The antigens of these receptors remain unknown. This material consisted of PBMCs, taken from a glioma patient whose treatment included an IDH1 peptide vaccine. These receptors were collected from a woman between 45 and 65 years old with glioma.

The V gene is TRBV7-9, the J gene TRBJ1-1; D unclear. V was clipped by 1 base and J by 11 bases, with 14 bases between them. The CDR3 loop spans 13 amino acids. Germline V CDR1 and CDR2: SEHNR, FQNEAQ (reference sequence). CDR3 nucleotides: TGTGCCAGCAGCTTAGAGGGCCGTAGGGAGGCTTTCTTT. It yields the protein CASSLEGRREAFF.

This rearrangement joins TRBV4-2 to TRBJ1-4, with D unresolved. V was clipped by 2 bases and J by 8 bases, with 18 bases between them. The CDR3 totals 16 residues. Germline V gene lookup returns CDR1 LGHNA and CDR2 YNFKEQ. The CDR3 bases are TGTGCCAGCAGCCAAAAAAGCTCGGGGTACGGGGAAAAACTGTTTTTT. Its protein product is CASSQKSSGYGEKLFF.

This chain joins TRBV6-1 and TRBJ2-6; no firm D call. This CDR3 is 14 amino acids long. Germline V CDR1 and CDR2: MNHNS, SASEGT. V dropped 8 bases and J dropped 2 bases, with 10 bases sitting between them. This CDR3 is CASGSGAGANVLTF. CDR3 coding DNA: TGTGCCAGCGGGTCTGGGGCTGGGGCCAACGTCCTGACTTTC.

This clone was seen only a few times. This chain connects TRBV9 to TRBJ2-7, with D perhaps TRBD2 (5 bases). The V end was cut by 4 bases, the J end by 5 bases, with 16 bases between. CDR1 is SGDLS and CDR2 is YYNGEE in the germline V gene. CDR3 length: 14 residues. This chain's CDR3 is CASSPRRTLDEQYF. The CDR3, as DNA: TGTGCCAGCAGCCCCCGAAGGACTCTCGACGAGCAGTACTTC.

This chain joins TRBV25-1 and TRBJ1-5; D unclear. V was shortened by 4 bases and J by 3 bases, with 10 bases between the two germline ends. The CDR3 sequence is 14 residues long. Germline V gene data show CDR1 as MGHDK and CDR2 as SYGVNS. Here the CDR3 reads CASSGSGNNQPQHF. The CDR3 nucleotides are TGTGCCAGCAGTGGGTCGGGTAACAATCAGCCCCAGCATTTT.

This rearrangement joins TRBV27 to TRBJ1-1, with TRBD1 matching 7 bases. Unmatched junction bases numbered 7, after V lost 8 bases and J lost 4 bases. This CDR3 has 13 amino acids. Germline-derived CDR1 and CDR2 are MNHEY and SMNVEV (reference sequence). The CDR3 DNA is TGTGCCAGCGGATTGCAGGGGGTCACTGAAGCTTTCTTT. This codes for CASGLQGVTEAFF.

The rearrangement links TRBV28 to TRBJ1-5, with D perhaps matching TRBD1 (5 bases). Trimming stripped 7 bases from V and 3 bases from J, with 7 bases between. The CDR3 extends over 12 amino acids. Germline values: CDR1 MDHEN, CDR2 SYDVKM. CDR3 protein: CASKGTNQPQHF. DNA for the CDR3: TGTGCCAGCAAGGGGACCAATCAGCCCCAGCATTTT.

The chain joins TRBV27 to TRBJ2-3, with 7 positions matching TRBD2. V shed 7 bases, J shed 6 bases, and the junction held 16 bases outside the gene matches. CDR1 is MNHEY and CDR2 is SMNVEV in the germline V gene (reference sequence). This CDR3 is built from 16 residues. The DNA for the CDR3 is TGTGCCAGCAATGGAAGGCGGGGGTTGCGTGGGGATACGCAGTATTTT. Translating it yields CASNGRRGLRGDTQYF.

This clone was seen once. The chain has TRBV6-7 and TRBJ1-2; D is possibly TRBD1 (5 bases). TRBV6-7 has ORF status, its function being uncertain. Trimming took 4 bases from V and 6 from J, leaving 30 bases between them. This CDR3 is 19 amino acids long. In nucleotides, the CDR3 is TGTGCCAGCAGTTCCAATCTCCTCTGCGACAGAGAAAGACGTGATGGCTACACCTTC. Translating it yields CASSSNLLCDRERRDGYTF.

CDR3 amino acids: CASSPKPGQGDYSNQPQHF. The CDR3 DNA is TGTGCCAGCAGCCCGAAGCCGGGACAGGGGGATTATAGCAATCAGCCCCAGCATTTT. The chain combines TRBV5-6 with TRBJ1-5; TRBD1 agrees at 11 bases. The CDR3 runs to 19 residues. Germline values: CDR1 SGHDT, CDR2 YYEEEE. The V segment lost 4 bases and the J segment 0 bases; nucleotides outside the gene matches: 12.

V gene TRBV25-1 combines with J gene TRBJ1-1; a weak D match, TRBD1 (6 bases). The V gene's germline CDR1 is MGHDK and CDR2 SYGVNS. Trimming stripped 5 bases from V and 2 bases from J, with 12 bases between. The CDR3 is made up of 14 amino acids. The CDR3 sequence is CASSTGWGNTEAFF. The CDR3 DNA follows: TGTGCCAGCAGTACAGGGTGGGGAAACACTGAAGCTTTCTTT.

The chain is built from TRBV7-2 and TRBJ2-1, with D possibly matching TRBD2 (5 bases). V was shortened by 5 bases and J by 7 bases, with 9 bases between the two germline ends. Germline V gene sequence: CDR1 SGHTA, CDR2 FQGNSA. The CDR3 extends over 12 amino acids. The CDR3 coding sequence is TGTGCCAGCAGCCGAGGGATGAATGAGCAGTTCTTC. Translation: CASSRGMNEQFF.

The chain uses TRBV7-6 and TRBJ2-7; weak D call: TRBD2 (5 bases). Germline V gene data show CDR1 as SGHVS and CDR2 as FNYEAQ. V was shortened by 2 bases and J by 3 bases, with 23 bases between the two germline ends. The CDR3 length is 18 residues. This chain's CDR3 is CASSLRPGGTRLNYEQYF. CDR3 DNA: TGTGCCAGCAGCTTAAGGCCTGGTGGAACTAGGCTGAACTACGAGCAGTACTTC.

For the CDR3, the DNA is TGCGCCAGCGGGACAGGGAAAGGGAACACTGAAGCTTTCTTT. As protein: CASGTGKGNTEAFF. J is TRBJ1-1 and V is TRBV5-1; TRBD1 agrees at 9 bases. The CDR3 totals 14 residues. Germline CDR1 and CDR2: SGHRS and YFSETQ. With V trimmed by 7 bases and J by 1 base, 5 bases remained unmatched.

The CDR3, as DNA: TGTGCCAGCAAGAAGGGGATCTTCGACACTGAAGCTTTCTTT. It translates to CASKKGIFDTEAFF. The chain combines TRBV6-1 with TRBJ1-1, with D possibly being TRBD1 (5 bases). Germline-derived CDR1 and CDR2 are MNHNS and SASEGT. The CDR3 runs 14 residues. With 7 bases removed from V and 3 bases from J, the gap between germline ends came to 15 bases.

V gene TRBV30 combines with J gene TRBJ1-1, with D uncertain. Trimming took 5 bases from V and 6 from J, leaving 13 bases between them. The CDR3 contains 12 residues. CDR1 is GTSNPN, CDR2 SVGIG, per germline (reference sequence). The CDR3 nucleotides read TGTGCCTGGTCCAACGGAGGGTCTGAAGCTTTCTTT. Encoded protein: CAWSNGGSEAFF. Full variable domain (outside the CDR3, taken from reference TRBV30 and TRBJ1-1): SQTIHQWPATLVQPVGSPLSLECTVEGTSNPNLYWYRQAAGRGLQLLFYSVGIGQISSEVPQNLSASRPQDRQFILSSKKLLLSDSGFYLCAWSNGGSEAFFGQGTRLTVV.

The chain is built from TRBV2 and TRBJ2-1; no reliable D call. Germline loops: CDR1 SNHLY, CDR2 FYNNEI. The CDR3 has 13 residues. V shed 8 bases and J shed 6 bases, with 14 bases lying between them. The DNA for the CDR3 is TGTGCCAGCGCCCCCAGCGTACGCAATGAGCAGTTCTTC. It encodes CASAPSVRNEQFF.

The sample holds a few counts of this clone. In DNA, the CDR3 is TGTGCCAGCAGCTCTAGGGAGGTAGATACGCAGTATTTT. Its translation is CASSSREVDTQYF. The rearrangement uses TRBV6-5 and TRBJ2-3, with D possibly TRBD2 on 6 matching bases. Germline V CDR1 and CDR2: MNHEY, SVGAGI. V gave up 6 bases and J gave up 5 bases, with 12 bases separating them. The CDR3 loop spans 13 amino acids.

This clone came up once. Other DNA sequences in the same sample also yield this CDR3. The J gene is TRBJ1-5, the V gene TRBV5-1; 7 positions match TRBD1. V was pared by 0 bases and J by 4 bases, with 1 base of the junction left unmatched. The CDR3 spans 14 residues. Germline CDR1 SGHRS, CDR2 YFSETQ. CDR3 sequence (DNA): TGCGCCAGCAGCTTGGGGACAGGAAATCAGCCCCAGCATTTT. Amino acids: CASSLGTGNQPQHF.

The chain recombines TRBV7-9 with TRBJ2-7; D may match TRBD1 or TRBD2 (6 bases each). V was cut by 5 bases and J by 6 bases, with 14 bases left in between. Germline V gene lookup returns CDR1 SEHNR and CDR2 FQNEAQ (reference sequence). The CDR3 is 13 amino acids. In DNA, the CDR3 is TGTGCCAGCAGCCCCCCCGGGGGCGGCGAGCAGTACTTC. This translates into CASSPPGGGEQYF.

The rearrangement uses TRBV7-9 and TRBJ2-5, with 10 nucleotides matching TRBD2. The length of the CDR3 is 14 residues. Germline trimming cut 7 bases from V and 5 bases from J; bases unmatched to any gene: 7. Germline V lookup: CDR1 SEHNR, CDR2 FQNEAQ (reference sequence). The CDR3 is CASTTGTSDETQYF. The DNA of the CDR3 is TGTGCCAGCACCACCGGGACTAGCGATGAGACCCAGTACTTC.

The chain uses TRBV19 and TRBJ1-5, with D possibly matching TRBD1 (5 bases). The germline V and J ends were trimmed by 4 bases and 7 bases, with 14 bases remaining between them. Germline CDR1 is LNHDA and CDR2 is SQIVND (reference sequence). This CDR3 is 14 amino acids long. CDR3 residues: CASSTGHLGQPQHF. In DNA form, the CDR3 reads TGTGCCAGTAGTACCGGACACCTAGGGCAGCCCCAGCATTTT.

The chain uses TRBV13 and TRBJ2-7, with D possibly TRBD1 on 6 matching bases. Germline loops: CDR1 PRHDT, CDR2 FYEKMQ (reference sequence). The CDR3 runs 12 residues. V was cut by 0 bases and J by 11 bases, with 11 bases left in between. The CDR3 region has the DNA TGTGCCAGCAGCTTAGGGACAGGCCCGAAGTACTTC. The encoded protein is CASSLGTGPKYF.

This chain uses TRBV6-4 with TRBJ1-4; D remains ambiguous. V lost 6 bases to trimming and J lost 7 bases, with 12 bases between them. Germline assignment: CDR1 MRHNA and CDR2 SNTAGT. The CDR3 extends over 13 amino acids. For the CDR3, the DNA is TGTGCCAGCAGCAGAGGTACAGCTGAAAAACTGTTTTTT. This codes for CASSRGTAEKLFF.

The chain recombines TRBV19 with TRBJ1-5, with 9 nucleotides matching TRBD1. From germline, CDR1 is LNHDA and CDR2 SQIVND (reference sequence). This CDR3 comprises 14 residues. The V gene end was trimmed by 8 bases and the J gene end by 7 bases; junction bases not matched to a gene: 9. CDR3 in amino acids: CASRVQGAGQPQHF. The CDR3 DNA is TGTGCCAGTCGCGTACAGGGGGCGGGACAGCCCCAGCATTTT.

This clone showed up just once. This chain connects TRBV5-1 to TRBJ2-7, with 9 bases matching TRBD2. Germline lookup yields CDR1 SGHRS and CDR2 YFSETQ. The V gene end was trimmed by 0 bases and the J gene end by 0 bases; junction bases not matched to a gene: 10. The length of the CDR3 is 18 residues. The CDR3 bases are TGCGCCAGCAGCTTGGATCTGGCTAGCGGGGAACGCTCCTACGAGCAGTACTTC. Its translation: CASSLDLASGERSYEQYF.